One sample yielded the 11 T cell receptor beta chains listed below, sequenced in a study of long-term antiretroviral therapy in people with HIV. A v3.0 immunoSEQ assay was performed at survey level. The data were produced by immunoSEQ multiplex PCR, yet TCRdb's version contains in-frame clones alone and is incomplete. The sample yields 30,000 to 35,000 clones, 80% to 90% seen once. The sequences come from unsorted PBMCs, collected 0.8 years before starting antiretroviral therapy. These receptors were taken from a young man with HIV.

This clone was picked up one time. The chain links TRBV7-9 to TRBJ2-5; 7 bases match TRBD1. Germline V CDR1 and CDR2: SEHNR, FQNEAQ (reference sequence). V shed 3 bases, J shed 0 bases, and the junction held 1 base outside the gene matches. The CDR3 covers 14 residues. The CDR3 region is CASSLGQHQETQYF. CDR3 sequence (DNA): TGTGCCAGCAGCTTGGGACAGCACCAAGAGACCCAGTACTTC. The whole variable domain, remainder taken from reference TRBV7-9 and TRBJ2-5, is DTGVSQNPRHKITKRGQNVTFRCDPISEHNRLYWYRQTLGQGPEFLTYFQNEAQLEKSRLLSDRFSAERPKGSFSTLEIQRTEQGDSAMYLCASSLGQHQETQYFGPGTRLLVL.

This sequence joins TRBV9 and TRBJ2-3; tentative D call: TRBD2 (5 bases). The germline CDR1 and CDR2 sequences are SGDLS and YYNGEE. CDR3 size: 15 residues. Trimming cost V 4 bases and J 4 bases, with 16 bases left between them. Written as DNA, the CDR3 is TGTGCCAGCAGCCAACCCCCCGGACTGGCAGATACGCAGTATTTT. This translates into CASSQPPGLADTQYF.

The gene calls are TRBV14 and TRBJ2-7; 12 nucleotides align to TRBD2. The CDR3 consists of 18 residues. The germline V gene encodes CDR1 SGHDN and CDR2 FVKESK. Trimming cost V 4 bases and J 0 bases; bases outside gene matches: 10. The CDR3 DNA sequence: TGTGCCAGCAGCCCGGCCGGGACTAGCGGGCAGAGCTCCTACGAGCAGTACTTC. This sequence encodes CASSPAGTSGQSSYEQYF.

V and J are TRBV6-1 and TRBJ2-3; D tentatively reads TRBD1 or TRBD2 (6 bases each). The CDR3 covers 16 residues. From germline, CDR1 is MNHNS and CDR2 SASEGT. V was pared by 3 bases and J by 5 bases, with 18 bases between. The DNA for the CDR3 is TGTGCCAGCAGTGATTGGGCGGGGTCCAGGGGAGATACGCAGTATTTT. This gives the protein CASSDWAGSRGDTQYF.

J is TRBJ2-5 and V is TRBV5-1; 7 bases fit TRBD1. Germline V gene lookup returns CDR1 SGHRS and CDR2 YFSETQ. The V gene end was trimmed by 6 bases and the J gene end by 0 bases; junction bases not matched to a gene: 5. This CDR3 has 14 residues. As DNA, the CDR3 is TGCGCCAGCAAGGACAGGAGCAACCAAGAGACCCAGTACTTC. Translating gives CASKDRSNQETQYF.

V is TRBV15 and J is TRBJ1-1, with TRBD1 as a possible D gene (6 bases). V gave up 3 bases and J gave up 12 bases, with 20 bases separating them. There are 14 residues in the CDR3. Germline CDR1 and CDR2: LNHNV and YYDKDF (reference sequence). The CDR3 reads CATSRTKTQGITFF. As DNA, the CDR3 is TGTGCCACCAGCAGGACTAAGACGCAGGGGATAACTTTCTTT. The full variable domain, rest sourced from reference TRBV15 and TRBJ1-1, is DAMVIQNPRYQVTQFGKPVTLSCSQTLNHNVMYWYQQKSSQAPKLLFHYYDKDFNNEADTPDNFQSRRPNTSFCFLDIRSPGLGDTAMYLCATSRTKTQGITFFGQGTRLTVV.

The rearrangement links TRBV30 to TRBJ1-3; no definite D call. The CDR3 length is 15 residues. The germline V and J ends were trimmed by 2 bases and 0 bases, with 11 bases remaining between them. Germline loops: CDR1 GTSNPN, CDR2 SVGIG (reference sequence). CDR3 DNA sequence: TGTGCCTGGAGTCGGGCCTTTCGCTCTGGAAACACCATATATTTT. Protein product: CAWSRAFRSGNTIYF.

The rearrangement links TRBV12-5 to TRBJ2-4; TRBD2 matches at 13 bases. V lost 2 bases to trimming and J lost 0 bases; unmatched junction nucleotides: 13. The CDR3 totals 21 residues. The germline V gene encodes CDR1 LGHNT and CDR2 FRNRAP. CDR3 nucleotides: TGTGCTAGTGGTTTGAGGACTAGCGGGGGACCTGAGGGAGGAGCCAAAAACATTCAGTACTTC. Translating it yields CASGLRTSGGPEGGAKNIQYF.

The DNA of the CDR3 is TGTGCCAGCAGCTGGGGGGGGGAATACGAGCAGTACTTC. Amino acids: CASSWGGEYEQYF. The chain combines TRBV5-4 with TRBJ2-7; 7 nucleotides match TRBD2. This CDR3 has 13 residues. J gave up 4 bases and V 3 bases, and 4 bases lay outside the gene matches. Germline loops: CDR1 SGHNT, CDR2 YYREEE (reference sequence). The full variable domain, rest sourced from reference TRBV5-4 and TRBJ2-7, is ETGVTQSPTHLIKTRGQQVTLRCSSQSGHNTVSWYQQALGQGPQFIFQYYREEENGRGNFPPRFSGLQFPNYSSELNVNALELDDSALYLCASSWGGEYEQYFGPGTRLTVT.

This chain connects TRBV5-1 to TRBJ2-5; TRBD2 matches at 9 bases. V was pared by 0 bases and J by 1 base, with 10 bases of the junction left unmatched. The CDR3 is 18 residues long. Germline loops: CDR1 SGHRS, CDR2 YFSETQ. The CDR3 reads CASSLVAGAPQGQETQYF. CDR3 nucleotides: TGCGCCAGCAGCTTGGTAGCGGGAGCCCCGCAGGGCCAAGAGACCCAGTACTTC.

This chain joins TRBV27 and TRBJ1-2; TRBD1 matches 7 bases. The CDR3 length is 13 residues. V was clipped by 4 bases and J by 7 bases; unmatched bases: 6. Germline assignment: CDR1 MNHEY and CDR2 SMNVEV (reference sequence). For the CDR3, the DNA is TGTGCCAGCAGTTACCAGGGGGACGCTGGCTACACCTTC. Translated: CASSYQGDAGYTF.